Listed here are 24 T cell receptor beta chains from one sample, sequenced in a study of T cell repertoires in cytomegalovirus infection. Antigens of these TCRs are unknown. TCRdb re-called the reads with MiXCR, one entry per CDR3 protein. This sample has about 890,000 distinct CDR3 sequences, with roughly a third found just once. Sequences were derived from cultured CD8+ T cells from PBMCs, sampled from culture after CMV antigen stimulation. These receptors were collected from a human donor in good health (CMV status not recorded). Some clones in this sample may be carry-over from other donors' samples.

The rearrangement joins TRBV4-2 to TRBJ2-5; TRBD2 agrees at 14 bases. The CDR3 has 16 residues. Germline assignment: CDR1 LGHNA and CDR2 YNFKEQ. Trimming took 4 bases from V and 3 from J; bases not matched to a gene: 4. CDR3 DNA sequence: TGTGCCAGCAGCCTGGGACTAGCGGGGGACAAAGAGACCCAGTACTTC. Protein sequence: CASSLGLAGDKETQYF.

A few counts support this clonotype. This rearrangement joins TRBV7-6 to TRBJ1-1; D call uncertain. The CDR3 spans 12 residues. Trimming cost V 6 bases and J 11 bases, with 16 bases left between them. The germline V gene encodes CDR1 SGHVS and CDR2 FNYEAQ. CDR3 protein: CASSLEGLYAFF. CDR3 bases: TGTGCCAGCAGTCTTGAGGGATTATACGCTTTCTTT.

There are a few counts of this clonotype. The rearrangement links TRBV18 to TRBJ2-1, with TRBD1 identical over 11 bases. V lost 3 bases to trimming and J lost 6 bases; unmatched junction nucleotides: 4. Germline CDR1 and CDR2: KGHSH and LQKENI. The CDR3 loop spans 15 amino acids. In DNA form, the CDR3 reads TGTGCCAGCTCACCGCGGGGACAGGGGGTCAATGAGCAGTTCTTC. Protein sequence: CASSPRGQGVNEQFF.

The chain is built from TRBV5-4 and TRBJ1-6; D gene uncertain. Trimming removed 3 bases at V and 2 bases at J, with 9 bases between. CDR3 length equals 15 residues. Germline CDR1 and CDR2: SGHNT and YYREEE (reference sequence). CDR3 loop: CASSSQHAYNSPLHF. The CDR3 DNA is TGTGCCAGCAGCTCCCAGCACGCCTATAATTCACCCCTCCACTTT.

The rearrangement uses TRBV12-5 and TRBJ2-1; tentatively, D is TRBD1 (6 bases). Germline-derived CDR1 and CDR2 are LGHNT and FRNRAP. This CDR3 comprises 14 residues. The V end lost 3 bases, the J end lost 2 bases, and 8 bases lay between the germline ends. This chain's CDR3 is CASGFKGAYNEQFF. CDR3 nucleotides: TGTGCTAGTGGTTTTAAGGGGGCCTACAATGAGCAGTTCTTC.

V is TRBV27 and J is TRBJ2-3; D might be TRBD2 (5 bases). The CDR3 sequence is 13 residues long. V lost 7 bases and J lost 0, with 8 bases in between. Germline V gene sequence: CDR1 MNHEY, CDR2 SMNVEV (reference sequence). The chain's CDR3 is CASMSGSTDTQYF. For the CDR3, the DNA is TGTGCCAGCATGAGCGGAAGCACAGATACGCAGTATTTT.

The chain employs TRBV2 and TRBJ2-1; possible D gene TRBD1, 6 bases. Trimming removed 9 bases from V and 8 bases from J, with 26 bases in between. Germline CDR1 reads SNHLY; CDR2 reads FYNNEI. The CDR3 loop spans 16 amino acids. The CDR3 is CASPEGESSARDEQFF. The CDR3 DNA is TGTGCCAGTCCCGAGGGGGAAAGCAGCGCAAGGGATGAGCAGTTCTTC.

The J gene is TRBJ1-2, the V gene TRBV4-3; no firm D call. Trimming shortened V by 0 bases and J by 0 bases, and 8 bases separated the two germline ends. The CDR3 length is 15 residues. Germline loops: CDR1 LGHNA, CDR2 YSLEER. Written as DNA, the CDR3 is TGCGCCAGCAGCCAAGAATGGCACCCTAACTATGGCTACACCTTC. Its translation is CASSQEWHPNYGYTF.

This clonotype turned up a few times. This chain uses TRBV12-5 with TRBJ1-1; 7 positions agree with TRBD1. V lost 7 bases and J lost 9; bases outside the gene matches: 11. Germline CDR1 is LGHNT and CDR2 is FRNRAP. This CDR3 region has 13 residues. CDR3 bases: TGTGCTAGTGAAGGGGGCACAAACAGTCAAGCTTTCTTT. This codes for CASEGGTNSQAFF. The full variable domain, in which reference TRBV12-5 and TRBJ1-1 provide the parts outside the CDR3, is DARVTQTPRHKVTEMGQEVTMRCQPILGHNTVFWYRQTMMQGLELLAYFRNRAPLDDSGMPKDRFSAEMPDATLATLKIQPSEPRDSAVYFCASEGGTNSQAFFGQGTRLTVV.

The V call is TRBV29-1, the J call TRBJ1-1; possible D gene TRBD1, 6 bases. Germline CDR1 reads SQVTM; CDR2 reads ANQGSEA. With 5 bases removed from V and 4 bases from J, the gap between germline ends came to 14 bases. The CDR3 totals 13 residues. The CDR3 loop is CSVLRRGGTEAFF. CDR3 nucleotides: TGCAGCGTTTTGCGGAGAGGGGGCACTGAAGCTTTCTTT.

Written as DNA, the CDR3 is TGTGCCATTCTCCCCGACCCGGGGACTGAAGCTTTCTTT. It specifies CAILPDPGTEAFF. The chain recombines TRBV10-3 with TRBJ1-1; no clear D gene. V was pared by 9 bases and J by 5 bases, with 16 bases between. This CDR3 region has 13 residues. Germline-derived CDR1 and CDR2 are ENHRY and SYGVKD.

The genes are TRBV24-1 and TRBJ2-2; D is unresolved. Trimming cost V 2 bases and J 7 bases, with 7 bases left between them. This CDR3 is built from 13 residues. Germline V gene sequence: CDR1 KGHDR, CDR2 SFDVKD. As DNA, the CDR3 is TGTGCCACCAGTGATTGGCGAAACGGGGAGCTGTTTTTT. Its translation: CATSDWRNGELFF.

This clonotype was observed a few times. The chain links TRBV7-9 to TRBJ1-1; 7 bases map to TRBD1. Germline CDR1 is SEHNR and CDR2 is FQNEAQ (reference sequence). CDR3 length: 12 amino acids. V trimming: 1 base; J trimming: 8 bases; junction bases outside the gene matches: 1. CDR3 amino acids: CASSLVGQEAFF. Written as DNA, the CDR3 is TGTGCCAGCAGCTTAGTGGGACAGGAAGCTTTCTTT.

CDR3 sequence (DNA): TGTGCCAGCAGTCCGGGACAGGAATTCTACGAGCAGTACGTC. Translation gives CASSPGQEFYEQYV. V usage is TRBV27 and J usage is TRBJ2-7; 8 bases map to TRBD1. In germline, CDR1 is MNHEY, CDR2 SMNVEV (reference sequence). This CDR3 comprises 14 residues. V shed 5 bases, J shed 3 bases, and the junction held 6 bases outside the gene matches.

The V call is TRBV6-5, the J call TRBJ1-1; 10 nucleotides align to TRBD1. Germline lookup yields CDR1 MNHEY and CDR2 SVGAGI. The CDR3 loop spans 13 amino acids. J was trimmed by 4 bases and V by 9 bases; bases with no gene match: 5. CDR3: CASGRTGGTEAFF. CDR3 bases: TGTGCCAGTGGTAGGACAGGGGGCACTGAAGCTTTCTTT.

This clonotype has a count of ten or more. The chain recombines TRBV12-3 or TRBV12-4 with TRBJ1-3; the D is unclear. V was pared by 1 base and J by 8 bases, with 15 bases between. There are 15 residues in the CDR3. CDR3: CASSLVDSDRDTIYF. The CDR3 DNA reads as TGTGCCAGCAGTTTAGTCGACTCCGACCGGGACACCATATATTTT.

The chain carries TRBV9 and TRBJ2-1; D is undetermined. The germline V gene has CDR1 SGDLS and CDR2 YYNGEE. The CDR3 length is 10 residues. Trimming cost V 6 bases and J 11 bases, with 9 bases left between them. This CDR3 reads CASTPRQQFF. CDR3 DNA: TGTGCCAGCACCCCCCGTCAGCAGTTCTTC.

The rearrangement links TRBV29-1 to TRBJ1-5; D remains unclear. CDR1 is SQVTM and CDR2 is ANQGSEA in the germline V gene. Trimming took 6 bases from V and 11 from J, leaving 20 bases between them. The length of the CDR3 is 13 residues. Here the CDR3 DNA reads TGCAGCGTCGTGGACGGGAATACTCGTACCCAGCATTTT. Translating it yields CSVVDGNTRTQHF.

This sequence joins TRBV7-9 and TRBJ2-1; the D gene could be TRBD1 or TRBD2 (6 bases each). Trimming pared 0 bases from V and 11 bases from J, leaving 20 bases between. From germline, CDR1 is SEHNR and CDR2 FQNEAQ (reference sequence). This CDR3 has 16 amino acids. CDR3 DNA: TGTGCCAGCAGCTTAGCGGGGGGCACAGCGGGTAGGAAGCAGTTCTTC. It encodes CASSLAGGTAGRKQFF. The variable domain in full, completed from reference TRBV7-9 and TRBJ2-1, reads DTGVSQNPRHKITKRGQNVTFRCDPISEHNRLYWYRQTLGQGPEFLTYFQNEAQLEKSRLLSDRFSAERPKGSFSTLEIQRTEQGDSAMYLCASSLAGGTAGRKQFFGPGTRLTVL.

This clonotype was seen ten or more times. V gene TRBV7-2 combines with J gene TRBJ1-2; a weak D match, TRBD1 (5 bases). V was shortened by 2 bases and J by 0 bases, with 13 bases between the two germline ends. The germline CDR1 and CDR2 sequences are SGHTA and FQGNSA. This CDR3 comprises 16 residues. CDR3 sequence reads: CASSLNGGAANYGYTF. In DNA, the CDR3 is TGTGCCAGCAGCTTAAACGGTGGGGCAGCTAACTATGGCTACACCTTC.

J is TRBJ2-1 and V is TRBV4-1; D is uncertain. The V and J ends lost 0 bases and 5 bases respectively, with 8 bases between them. The CDR3 has 14 amino acids. Germline CDR1 MGHRA, CDR2 YSYEKL. The CDR3 bases are TGCGCCAGCAGCCAAGATCCGCTCCACAATGAGCAGTTCTTC. Translating gives CASSQDPLHNEQFF.

The sample holds a few counts of this clonotype. This sequence joins TRBV24-1 and TRBJ2-2; 8 nucleotides agree with TRBD1. Looked up from germline, CDR1 is KGHDR and CDR2 is SFDVKD. The trim removed 4 bases at V and 4 bases at J, leaving 7 bases unmatched. The CDR3 is made up of 16 amino acids. This CDR3 is CATSDPGQDFTGELFF. The CDR3 nucleotides read TGTGCCACCAGTGACCCGGGACAGGACTTCACCGGGGAGCTGTTTTTT.

This clonotype was counted between two and nine times. This rearrangement joins TRBV7-9 to TRBJ2-7; D not resolved. Trimming took 5 bases from V and 4 from J, leaving 12 bases between them. The CDR3 runs 13 residues. Germline V gives CDR1 SEHNR, CDR2 FQNEAQ (reference sequence). The CDR3: CASSPATPYEQYV. DNA for the CDR3: TGTGCCAGCAGCCCAGCGACGCCTTACGAGCAGTACGTC.

The chain combines TRBV12-3 or TRBV12-4 with TRBJ2-3; D is perhaps TRBD2 (6 bases). V lost 4 bases and J lost 5, with 13 bases in between. The CDR3 is 14 residues long. CDR3 nucleotides: TGTGCCAGCAGTTCGCCCCCCGGGGGAGATACGCAGTATTTT. It encodes CASSSPPGGDTQYF.